What follows is one T cell receptor beta chain and its context. The record originates from a study of blood T cell repertoires in COVID-19. Study as a whole: The United States, Italy and Spain were the sources of the acute and convalescent COVID-19 samples.

Those enrolled in Seattle joined during active infection and were followed longitudinally afterward. Germline loops: CDR1 SQVTM, CDR2 ANQGSEA. This CDR3 has 14 residues. J was trimmed by 7 bases and V by 5 bases; bases with no gene match: 9. Per the original methods: Estimation of nucleated cell counts relied on the amplification of reference gene primers. Profiling relied on immunoSEQ multiplex PCR, and the TCRdb table lists in-frame clones only, not all of them. The V and J calls and the clone size are those of that table, but D and trimming were determined from the DNA. The profile shows 200,000 to 300,000 clones, 81% of them singletons.

The sequenced material came from peripheral blood. This sequence originates from a woman aged 80 or over with COVID-19, enrolled during active disease. The V gene is TRBV29-1, the J gene TRBJ2-5; TRBD2 aligns across 11 bases. The CDR3 bases are TGCAGCGTTCCGCTGACTAGCGGGGTGGGGACCCAGTACTTC. This sequence encodes CSVPLTSGVGTQYF.